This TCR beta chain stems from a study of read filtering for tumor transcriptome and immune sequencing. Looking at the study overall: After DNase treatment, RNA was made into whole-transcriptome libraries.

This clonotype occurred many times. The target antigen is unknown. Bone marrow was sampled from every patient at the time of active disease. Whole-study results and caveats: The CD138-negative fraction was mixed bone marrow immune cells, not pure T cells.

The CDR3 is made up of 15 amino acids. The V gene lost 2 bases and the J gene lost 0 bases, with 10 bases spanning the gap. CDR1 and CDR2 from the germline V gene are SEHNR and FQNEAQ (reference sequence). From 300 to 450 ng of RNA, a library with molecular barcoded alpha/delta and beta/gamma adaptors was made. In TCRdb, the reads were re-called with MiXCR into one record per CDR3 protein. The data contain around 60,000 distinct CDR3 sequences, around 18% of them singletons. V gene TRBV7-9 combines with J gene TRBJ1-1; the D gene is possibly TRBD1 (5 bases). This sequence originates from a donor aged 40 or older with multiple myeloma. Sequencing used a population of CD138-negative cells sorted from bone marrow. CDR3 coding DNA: TGTGCCAGCAGCTTAATCCAGGGAATGAACACTGAAGCTTTCTTT. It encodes CASSLIQGMNTEAFF.